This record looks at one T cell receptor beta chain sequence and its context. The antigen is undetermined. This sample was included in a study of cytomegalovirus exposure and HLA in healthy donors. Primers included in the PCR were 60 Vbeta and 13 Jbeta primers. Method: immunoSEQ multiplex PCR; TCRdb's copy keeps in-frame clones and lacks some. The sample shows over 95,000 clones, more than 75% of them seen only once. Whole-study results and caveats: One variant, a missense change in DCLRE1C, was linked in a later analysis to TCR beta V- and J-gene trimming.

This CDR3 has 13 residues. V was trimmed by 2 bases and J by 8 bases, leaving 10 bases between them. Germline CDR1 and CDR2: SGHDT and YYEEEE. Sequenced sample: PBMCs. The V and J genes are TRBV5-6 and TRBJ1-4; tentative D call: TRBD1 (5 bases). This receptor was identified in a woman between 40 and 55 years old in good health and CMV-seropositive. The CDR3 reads CASSFGAGEKLFF. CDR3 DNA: TGTGCCAGCAGCTTCGGCGCAGGGGAAAAACTGTTTTTT.